These 24 T cell receptor beta chains were all obtained from the same sample, sequenced in a study of CD8+CD57+ T cells in acquired aplastic anemia. In patients chosen for sequencing, flow cytometry had shown CD8+CD57+ cell expansion. Genomic DNA acted as the template from which TCR beta VDJ combination and CDR3 sequence profiling were carried out. TCRdb re-analysed the reads in MiXCR, keeping a single row per CDR3 protein. Of just over 450,000 distinct CDR3 sequences in the sample, around 32% are singletons; the top ten hold less than 0.85%. What was sequenced was sorted CD4+, CD8+, or CD8+CD57+ T cells (not recorded which) from PBMCs. These receptors came from a human donor with aplastic anemia.

This clonotype turned up a few times. Sequence at one end of the junction differs from germline and may be a read error. The chain has TRBV10-3 and TRBJ1-1; D may be TRBD1 (5 bases). The CDR3 extends over 13 amino acids. Germline V gene sequence: CDR1 ENHRY, CDR2 SYGVKD. The CDR3 DNA reads TGTGCCAGCAGTGAAATTAGGGGCACTGAAGCTTTCTTT. Translating it yields CASSEIRGTEAFF.

This rearrangement joins TRBV2 to TRBJ1-2, with D perhaps TRBD1 (6 bases). Germline values: CDR1 SNHLY, CDR2 FYNNEI. This CDR3 has 13 residues. V lost 3 bases and J 12 bases, leaving 17 bases between the germline ends. CDR3 protein: CASSDGGGGGNTF. Written as DNA, the CDR3 is TGTGCCAGCAGTGATGGGGGCGGGGGTGGAAACACCTTC. The variable domain in full, completed from reference TRBV2 and TRBJ1-2, reads EPEVTQTPSHQVTQMGQEVILRCVPISNHLYFYWYRQILGQKVEFLVSFYNNEISEKSEIFDDQFSVERPDGSNFTLKIRSTKLEDSAMYFCASSDGGGGGNTFGSGTRLTVV.

In its sample, this clonotype was seen a few times. This chain links TRBV7-2 with TRBJ2-3; 10 nucleotides align to TRBD2. After removal of 3 bases from V and 4 bases from J, the junction contained 4 bases not matched to a gene. Germline V gives CDR1 SGHTA, CDR2 FQGNSA. The CDR3 loop spans 15 amino acids. The CDR3 protein is CASSFLAGVSDTQYF. In DNA form, the CDR3 reads TGTGCCAGCAGCTTTCTAGCGGGAGTTTCAGATACGCAGTATTTT. The whole variable domain, filled in from reference TRBV7-2 and TRBJ2-3, reads GAGVSQSPSNKVTEKGKDVELRCDPISGHTALYWYRQSLGQGLEFLIYFQGNSAPDKSGLPSDRFSAERTGGSVSTLTIQRTQQEDSAVYLCASSFLAGVSDTQYFGPGTRLTVL.

As to this clonotype: A much larger clonotype is one base distant, so this may be a read error. J is TRBJ1-1 and V is TRBV10-2, with 9 positions matching TRBD1. The CDR3 spans 16 residues. After removal of 0 bases from V and 10 bases from J, the junction contained 12 bases not matched to a gene. CDR1 is WSHSY and CDR2 is SAAADI in the germline V gene. The CDR3 spells CASSESHPQGAGGAFF. CDR3 nucleotides: TGCGCCAGCAGTGAGTCCCACCCACAGGGGGCGGGTGGAGCTTTCTTT.

There are many counts of this clonotype. The genes are TRBV7-9 and TRBJ1-2, with 8 bases fitting TRBD1. Germline V gene sequence: CDR1 SEHNR, CDR2 FQNEAQ (reference sequence). Trimming took 4 bases from V and 8 from J; bases not matched to a gene: 9. The length of the CDR3 is 14 residues. CDR3 loop: CASSSSLTGDGYTF. The CDR3 bases are TGTGCCAGCAGCTCATCCTTGACAGGGGACGGCTACACCTTC.

This clonotype was recorded a few times. With a much larger clone just one base away, this may be a read error. The chain combines TRBV7-3 with TRBJ1-6; the D is unclear. The CDR3 loop spans 14 amino acids. Germline CDR1 SGHTA, CDR2 FQGTGA. The CDR3 bases are TGTGCCGGCAGCTTATTAGGGTCGGGGTCACCCCTCCACTTT. Translated, it gives CAGSLLGSGSPLHF.

This clonotype showed up just a few times. The chain couples TRBV20-1 to TRBJ2-5; maybe TRBD2 (6 bases). The V end was cut by 4 bases, the J end by 7 bases, with 10 bases between. Germline loops: CDR1 DFQATT, CDR2 SNEGSKA (reference sequence). The CDR3 loop spans 11 amino acids. CDR3 in amino acids: CSAISGVTQYF. The DNA for the CDR3 is TGCAGTGCTATTTCGGGAGTGACCCAGTACTTC.

In this sample, this clonotype turned up many times. The rearrangement joins TRBV20-1 to TRBJ2-7; D may be TRBD2 (6 bases). V was trimmed by 0 bases and J by 12 bases, leaving 15 bases between them. The CDR3 contains 12 residues. The germline V gene encodes CDR1 DFQATT and CDR2 SNEGSKA (reference sequence). This chain's CDR3 is CSARDLRDFLYF. In nucleotides, the CDR3 is TGCAGTGCTAGAGATCTTAGGGACTTTTTGTACTTC.

This clonotype showed up just a few times. The chain joins TRBV6-1 to TRBJ1-5, with D unresolved. Germline V gene data show CDR1 as MNHNS and CDR2 as SASEGT. The V end was cut by 0 bases, the J end by 5 bases, with 11 bases between. The CDR3 covers 15 residues. The CDR3 protein is CASSEAAGRDQPQHF. Written as DNA, the CDR3 is TGTGCCAGCAGTGAAGCGGCAGGACGCGATCAGCCCCAGCATTTT.

A few counts support this clonotype. This sequence joins TRBV20-1 and TRBJ1-6; D remains ambiguous. CDR3 length: 15 residues. V dropped 5 bases and J dropped 1 base, with 12 bases sitting between them. CDR1 DFQATT and CDR2 SNEGSKA come from the germline V gene (reference sequence). CDR3 DNA sequence: TGCAGTGCTCGAATGAGGGAGTCCTATAATTCACCCCTCCACTTT. Translating gives CSARMRESYNSPLHF.

This clonotype appeared a few times. The rearrangement joins TRBV11-2 to TRBJ2-7; maybe TRBD2 (5 bases). The CDR3 totals 15 residues. The V and J ends lost 1 base and 0 bases respectively, with 10 bases between them. The V gene's germline CDR1 is SGHAT and CDR2 FQNNGV. CDR3 bases: TGTGCCAGCAGCTTAGGACCGGGGAGCTCCTACGAGCAGTACTTC. As protein: CASSLGPGSSYEQYF.

This clonotype was recorded a few times. The genes are TRBV2 and TRBJ2-7, with 14 bases that match TRBD2. Germline CDR1 and CDR2: SNHLY and FYNNEI. Unmatched junction bases numbered 5, after V lost 6 bases and J lost 4 bases. The CDR3 loop spans 15 amino acids. CDR3 nucleotide sequence: TGTGCCAGCAGCCGAGGGACTAGCGGGGGTTACGAGCAGTACTTC. Amino acids: CASSRGTSGGYEQYF.

The V call is TRBV11-3, the J call TRBJ2-5, with TRBD2 identical over 8 bases. Germline V gives CDR1 SGHNT, CDR2 YENEEA. This CDR3 region has 16 residues. The junction had 8 bases not matched to a gene; V was cut back by 5 bases and J by 0 bases. The CDR3 bases are TGTGCCAGCAGCGCCCAGACTAGCGCTTACCAAGAGACCCAGTACTTC. Its protein product is CASSAQTSAYQETQYF.

This clonotype was observed at least ten times. V gene TRBV29-1 combines with J gene TRBJ2-7; TRBD2 matches at 7 bases. Per the germline V gene, CDR1 is SQVTM and CDR2 is ANQGSEA. CDR3 length equals 12 residues. The junction had 0 bases not matched to a gene; V was cut back by 4 bases and J by 0 bases. CDR3 nucleotides: TGCAGCGTTGGCGGGAGCTCCTACGAGCAGTACTTC. Translated: CSVGGSSYEQYF.

In its sample, this clonotype was seen a few times. The chain couples TRBV2 to TRBJ1-4; a weak D match, TRBD1 (5 bases). Germline V gives CDR1 SNHLY, CDR2 FYNNEI. Trimming took off 8 bases at V and 3 bases at J, with 16 bases between the two ends. The CDR3 spans 15 residues. CDR3 sequence: CASQAREGPNEKLFF. Here the CDR3 DNA reads TGTGCCAGCCAGGCCAGGGAGGGCCCTAATGAAAAACTGTTTTTT.

This chain uses TRBV6-1 with TRBJ1-5, with D uncertain. V gave up 0 bases and J gave up 1 base, with 10 bases separating them. The germline CDR1 and CDR2 sequences are MNHNS and SASEGT. The CDR3 loop spans 16 amino acids. CDR3 bases: TGTGCCAGCAGTGAAGCGCCTGGACGGAGCAATCAGCCCCAGCATTTT. Its translation is CASSEAPGRSNQPQHF.

The gene calls are TRBV29-1 and TRBJ1-2; TRBD1 might be the D (6 bases). This CDR3 is built from 15 residues. V dropped 6 bases and J dropped 2 bases, with 19 bases sitting between them. The germline CDR1 and CDR2 sequences are SQVTM and ANQGSEA. As DNA, the CDR3 is TGCAGCGTGTTGGGGGCGGGGGAGAGAAACTATGGCTACACCTTC. This sequence encodes CSVLGAGERNYGYTF.

This clonotype has a handful of counts. The V call is TRBV6-1, the J call TRBJ1-1; no clear D gene. Germline CDR1 reads MNHNS; CDR2 reads SASEGT. The CDR3 totals 13 residues. The V end was cut by 5 bases, the J end by 6 bases, with 13 bases between. CDR3 DNA: TGTGCCAGCAGTAAGACGGCCTTGGCTGAAGCTTTCTTT. Residues: CASSKTALAEAFF.

This sequence joins TRBV15 and TRBJ1-5, with D uncertain. CDR1 is LNHNV, CDR2 YYDKDF, per germline (reference sequence). The CDR3 is made up of 14 amino acids. Trimming took off 4 bases at V and 1 base at J, with 8 bases between the two ends. CDR3 sequence reads: CATSNGESNQPQHF. CDR3 sequence (DNA): TGTGCCACCAGCAATGGGGAAAGCAATCAGCCCCAGCATTTT.

This clonotype was counted a single time. A junction boundary mismatches the germline segment, possibly from a read error. The CDR3 region is CAISELAGGIYEQYF. For the CDR3, the DNA is TGTGCCATCAGTGAGCTTGCGGGGGGAATCTACGAGCAGTACTTT. V gene TRBV10-3 combines with J gene TRBJ2-7; 8 bases are shared with TRBD2. Germline loops: CDR1 ENHRY, CDR2 SYGVKD. The CDR3 is made up of 15 amino acids.

This clonotype was counted at least ten times. This chain uses TRBV24-1 with TRBJ2-3; TRBD2 agrees at 12 bases. The CDR3 runs 15 residues. CDR1 and CDR2 (germline): KGHDR, SFDVKD. Trimming took 7 bases from V and 5 from J; bases not matched to a gene: 6. CDR3 nucleotides: TGTGCCACCAGCGCTAGCGGGAGGGCCGGAGATACGCAGTATTTT. The encoded protein is CATSASGRAGDTQYF.

To note about this clonotype: Because the CDR3's place on the DNA is in doubt, the DNA is left out and the CDR3 is given as listed by TCRdb. This chain connects TRBV5-4 to TRBJ2-7; TRBD1 is taken as the D call from the table, unchecked against the DNA. CDR1 is SGHNT and CDR2 is YYREEE in the germline V gene (reference sequence). The CDR3 length equals 15 residues, ends included. CDR3 protein: CASSLVGTGTNERYF.

The chain joins TRBV10-3 to TRBJ2-3; 8 nucleotides align to TRBD2. Germline assignment: CDR1 ENHRY and CDR2 SYGVKD. V dropped 10 bases and J dropped 1; count of bases not matched to a gene: 13. The CDR3 sequence is 16 residues long. CDR3 coding DNA: TGTGCCAGCACCGACAGGCGGGGGGCTGGCACAGATACGCAGTATTTT. Translating gives CASTDRRGAGTDTQYF.

This clonotype came up a few times. The CDR3: CSARVGGERTEAFF. The CDR3 nucleotides read TGCAGTGCTAGAGTAGGGGGAGAGCGCACTGAAGCTTTCTTT. The V gene is TRBV20-1, the J gene TRBJ1-1; tentative D call: TRBD1 (6 bases). The germline gives CDR1 DFQATT, CDR2 SNEGSKA (reference sequence). The CDR3 extends over 14 amino acids. V shed 1 base and J shed 4 bases, with 13 bases lying between them.